This T cell receptor (beta chain) comes out of a study of identical twins. Findings and caveats of the study: Invariant MAIT and iNKT cells may have partly biased zero-insertion analyses.

One entry per CDR3 protein results from TCRdb running MiXCR on the 5' RACE reads. The sample gives approximately 240,000 distinct CDR3 sequences, over 13% of which show up once; around 9% is in the top ten. In the case of this clonotype: Its antigen is not identified.

V gave up 7 bases and J gave up 2 bases, with 15 bases separating them. CDR1 and CDR2 (germline): MNHNS, SASEGT. CDR3 length equals 15 residues. Material: memory (CD45RO+) T cells sorted from blood. V gene TRBV6-1 combines with J gene TRBJ2-1; unclear D gene. The receptor was isolated from a woman under 30 in good health. Here the CDR3 DNA reads TGTGCCAGCATTCACCGGTTGCACACCTACAATGAGCAGTTCTTC. This gives the protein CASIHRLHTYNEQFF.